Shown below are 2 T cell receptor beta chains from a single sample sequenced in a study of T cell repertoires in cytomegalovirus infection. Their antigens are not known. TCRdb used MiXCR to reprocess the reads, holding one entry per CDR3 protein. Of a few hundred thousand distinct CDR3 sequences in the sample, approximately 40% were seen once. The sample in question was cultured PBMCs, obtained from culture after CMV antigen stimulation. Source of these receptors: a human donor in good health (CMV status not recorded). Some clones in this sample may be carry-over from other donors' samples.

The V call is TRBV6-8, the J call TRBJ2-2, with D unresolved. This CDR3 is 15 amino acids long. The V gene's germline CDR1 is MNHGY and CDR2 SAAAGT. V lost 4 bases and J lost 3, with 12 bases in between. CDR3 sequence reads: CASSLQTWDTGELFF. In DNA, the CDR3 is TGTGCCAGCAGTTTACAGACTTGGGACACCGGGGAGCTGTTTTTT.

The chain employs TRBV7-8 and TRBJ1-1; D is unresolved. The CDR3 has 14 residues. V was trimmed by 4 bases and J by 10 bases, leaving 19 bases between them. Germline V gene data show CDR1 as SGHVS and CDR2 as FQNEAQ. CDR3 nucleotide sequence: TGTGCCAGCAGCTCCGAACCCCAGGTTCTCGTAGCTTTCTTT. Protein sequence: CASSSEPQVLVAFF.